The clone carrying this TCR beta chain shows up as medium-sized by frequency. Its antigen is not identified. The sequence runs out 3 residues before the end of the CDR3; the remainder is reconstructed from the germline J gene. The sample comes from a study of T cell clonality in common variable immunodeficiency. Regarding the study as a whole: Fewer deletions and N-nucleotide insertions were reportedly seen in common variable immunodeficiency TCR beta sequences.

TCRdb keeps only in-frame clones here, not all; method: immunoSEQ multiplex PCR. This table lists about 15,000 clones. The CDR3 sequence is 17 residues long. In germline, CDR1 is KGHSH, CDR2 LQKENI. Deletions cut 3 bases from V and 1 base from J, with 19 bases between. Specimen: peripheral blood mononuclear cells. The sequence derives from a human donor with common variable immunodeficiency. The chain links TRBV18 to TRBJ2-7, with a tentative D call TRBD2 (6 bases). Partial CDR3 DNA: TGTGCCAGCTCACCCTCAAGAACCAGCGGGCTTTCCTACGAG. Its translation is CASSPSRTSGLSYE. The full CDR3 protein is CASSPSRTSGLSYEQYF.